Listed below are T cell receptor beta chains from one sample, sequenced in a study of blood T cell repertoires in COVID-19. Assay: immunoSEQ multiplex PCR; the TCRdb copy retains only in-frame clones and omits some. In the table there are about 160,000 clones, around 87% of which are singletons. Sequences were obtained from PBMCs or T cells enriched from blood (not recorded which). These receptors originate from a woman in her 50s who had recovered from COVID-19. Each CDR3 is given with its conserved first and last residue. The order of the fields is V gene, D gene, J gene, clone size, CDR3 protein, CDR3 DNA. A D gene is named only where the DNA matches it firmly. The listing skips clone size in some rows; elsewhere it reads once, few, many or a size class.

>TRBV18|TRBD1|TRBJ2-7|NA
CASSPTTGGYEQYF
TGTGCCAGCTCACCAACCACAGGGGGGTACGAGCAGTACTTC
>TRBV11-3|NA|TRBJ2-1|once
CASSFGEREQFF
TGTGCCAGCAGCTTCGGGGAACGGGAACAGTTCTTC
>TRBV20-1|TRBD1|TRBJ1-6|NA
CSASYQGDFDNSPLHF
TGCAGTGCTAGTTATCAGGGGGATTTCGATAATTCACCCCTCCACTTT
>TRBV24-1|TRBD1|TRBJ2-2|NA
CATKSRTGGEAGELFF
TGTGCCACCAAGTCCAGGACAGGGGGCGAGGCCGGGGAGCTGTTTTTT
>TRBV12-5|NA|TRBJ1-2|once
CASGEGTRSYGYTF
TGTGCTAGTGGGGAGGGTACGAGAAGCTATGGCTACACCTTC
>TRBV3-1/TRBV3-2|NA|TRBJ2-7|NA
CASSPGPGNLAYEQYF
TGTGCCAGCAGCCCAGGGCCAGGTAACCTTGCCTACGAGCAGTACTTC
>TRBV19|NA|TRBJ1-3|NA
CASSVRGIGNTIYF
TGTGCCAGTAGTGTCAGGGGAATCGGAAACACCATATATTTT
>TRBV5-1|NA|TRBJ2-7|NA
CASSLVVESYEQYF
TGCGCCAGCAGCTTGGTGGTCGAGAGCTACGAGCAGTACTTC
>TRBV5-1|TRBD1|TRBJ1-1|NA
CASSNYGTATEAFF
TGCGCCAGCAGCAACTATGGGACAGCCACTGAAGCTTTCTTT
>TRBV11-2|TRBD2|TRBJ2-3|NA
CASSLSLAGFADTQYF
TGTGCCAGCAGCTTAAGCCTAGCGGGGTTCGCAGATACGCAGTATTTT